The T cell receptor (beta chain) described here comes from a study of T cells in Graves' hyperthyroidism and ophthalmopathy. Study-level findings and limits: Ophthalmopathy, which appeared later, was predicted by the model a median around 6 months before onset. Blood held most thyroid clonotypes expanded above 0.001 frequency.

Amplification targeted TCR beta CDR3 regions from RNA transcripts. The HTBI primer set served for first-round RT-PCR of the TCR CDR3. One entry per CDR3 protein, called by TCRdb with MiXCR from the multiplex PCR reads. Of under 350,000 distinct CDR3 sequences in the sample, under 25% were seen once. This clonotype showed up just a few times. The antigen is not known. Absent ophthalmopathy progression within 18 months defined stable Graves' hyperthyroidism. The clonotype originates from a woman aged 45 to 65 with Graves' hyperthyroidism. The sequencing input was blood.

This CDR3 is CSVRGAGNTIYF. CDR3 sequence (DNA): TGCAGTGTTCGGGGGGCTGGAAACACCATATATTTT. The chain recombines TRBV20-1 with TRBJ1-3; D is perhaps TRBD1 (5 bases). CDR3 size: 12 residues. Germline V CDR1 and CDR2: DFQATT, SNEGSKA (reference sequence). V was trimmed by 7 bases and J by 2 bases, leaving 9 bases between them.